This T cell receptor beta chain was documented in a study of technical replicates of blood from a few donors (dated by TCRdb to about 2017). The library was made by the immunoSEQ multiplex PCR assay. TCRdb obtained this table from immuneACCESS and retained in-frame rearrangements with V and J assigned. These tables miss some clones; where compared with another copy, unresolved V genes account for less than half of the shortfall, and the remainder is unexplained. The sample profile shows tens of thousands of clones; approximately 97% of them were found once. Clones ranked in the top ten supply approximately 0.21% of the sample. Looking up the germline V gene yields CDR1 SGHRS and CDR2 YFSETQ. At the junction V is shortened by 4 bases and J by 8 bases, with 15 bases in between. The cysteine opens and the phenylalanine closes a CDR3 of 13 amino acids. Only the CDR3 DNA is retained, 39 bases long and in frame from the first base.

Comment on this clone: Its antigen is currently not known. It has no much larger one-base neighbor in the sample; base qualities were not kept.

This TCR came from a human donor in good health. The chain is assembled from TRBV5-1 and TRBJ1-2; a tentative D call is TRBD1 (5 bases match). Sequenced input: T cells isolated from PBMCs. The sequence in DNA is TGCGCCAGCAGCGTCGACAGTTCCAGGGGCTACACCTTC. It specifies CASSVDSSRGYTF. Outside the CDR3, residues come from the reference TRBV5-1 and TRBJ1-2 proteins, so the full variable domain is: KAGVTQTPRYLIKTRGQQVTLSCSPISGHRSVSWYQQTPGQGLQFLFEYFSETQRNKGNFPGRFSGRQFSNSRSEMNVSTLELGDSALYLCASSVDSSRGYTFGSGTRLTVV.